The rows below give T cell receptor beta chains drawn from one sample of a study of PD-1 blockade in classical Hodgkin lymphoma. Data came from immunoSEQ multiplex PCR; TCRdb stores just in-frame clones and leaves some out. This repertoire shows approximately 6,900 clones, 85% to 90% found once; its top ten account for 45% to 50%. Source: peripheral blood mononuclear cells (PBMCs), taken before the second cycle of nivolumab. The receptors stem from a human donor with classical Hodgkin lymphoma. Both conserved end residues are part of each CDR3. The D gene is left open where the match is weak. Size values are once, few and many counts, or a class for expanded clones, and some rows have none.

d_gene: .; abundance: .; v_gene: TRBV6-6; j_gene: TRBJ1-5; CDR3nt: TGTGCCAGCAGTCTACGGGCTCGAAGCAATCAGCCCCAGCATTTT; CDR3aa: CASSLRARSNQPQHF
d_gene: .; abundance: .; v_gene: TRBV6-6; j_gene: TRBJ2-2; CDR3nt: TGTGCCAGCAGGTCTTACACCGGGGAGCTGTTTTTT; CDR3aa: CASRSYTGELFF
d_gene: .; abundance: .; v_gene: TRBV19; j_gene: TRBJ2-3; CDR3nt: TGTGCCAGTAGCTTTGCCCCGGGGAAGGGCTCAGATACGCAGTATTTT; CDR3aa: CASSFAPGKGSDTQYF
d_gene: TRBD1; abundance: .; v_gene: TRBV4-1; j_gene: TRBJ2-3; CDR3nt: TGCGCCAGCAGCCAGTATCCGGGACAGGGTAGGGATACGCAGTATTTT; CDR3aa: CASSQYPGQGRDTQYF
d_gene: .; abundance: once; v_gene: TRBV13; j_gene: TRBJ1-6; CDR3nt: TGTGCCAGCAGCTTTGGGGCCCGTTCCTATAATTCACCCCTCCACTTT; CDR3aa: CASSFGARSYNSPLHF
d_gene: .; abundance: .; v_gene: TRBV11-2; j_gene: TRBJ2-5; CDR3nt: TGTGCCAGCAGCTTAAATCCGATGCAGGGGATTCCAGAGACCCAGTACTTC; CDR3aa: CASSLNPMQGIPETQYF
d_gene: .; abundance: .; v_gene: TRBV4-2; j_gene: TRBJ1-1; CDR3nt: TGTGCCAGCAGCCAAAGCCAGCACCGCTATGAAGCTTTCTTT; CDR3aa: CASSQSQHRYEAFF
d_gene: .; abundance: .; v_gene: TRBV18; j_gene: TRBJ1-1; CDR3nt: TGTGCCAGCTCACCTTCGACGACATCAAACACTGAAGCTTTCTTT; CDR3aa: CASSPSTTSNTEAFF
d_gene: .; abundance: .; v_gene: TRBV5-1; j_gene: TRBJ2-2; CDR3nt: TGCGCCAGCAGCTTGGTCGCAGGGCTATTCTCCCGGGAGCTGTTTTTT; CDR3aa: CASSLVAGLFSRELFF
d_gene: .; abundance: .; v_gene: TRBV5-1; j_gene: TRBJ1-2; CDR3nt: TGCGCCAGCAGCGTAGCCGACCGTAACTATGGCTACACCTTC; CDR3aa: CASSVADRNYGYTF
d_gene: .; abundance: .; v_gene: TRBV2; j_gene: TRBJ2-3; CDR3nt: TGTGCCAGCAGTGAACTGACGGTAGCTAGCACAGATACGCAGTATTTT; CDR3aa: CASSELTVASTDTQYF
d_gene: .; abundance: .; v_gene: TRBV29-1; j_gene: TRBJ2-3; CDR3nt: TGCAGCGTTACTGGTGGCACAGATACGCAGTATTTT; CDR3aa: CSVTGGTDTQYF
d_gene: .; abundance: few; v_gene: TRBV11-2; j_gene: TRBJ2-3; CDR3nt: TGTGCCAGCAGCTTTAGCTTTATCGATACGCAGTATTTT; CDR3aa: CASSFSFIDTQYF
d_gene: .; abundance: .; v_gene: TRBV13; j_gene: TRBJ2-3; CDR3nt: TGTGCCAGCAGCCGGTGGGGGGACGGTTTAAGCACAGATACGCAGTATTTT; CDR3aa: CASSRWGDGLSTDTQYF
d_gene: .; abundance: .; v_gene: TRBV7-9; j_gene: TRBJ2-4; CDR3nt: TGTGCCAGCAGCTTAGCTGGGACACCCGACCCATGGGGCATTCAGTACTTC; CDR3aa: CASSLAGTPDPWGIQYF
d_gene: .; abundance: .; v_gene: TRBV5-4; j_gene: TRBJ1-2; CDR3nt: TGTGCCAGCAGGTCTAACTATGGCTACACCTTC; CDR3aa: CASRSNYGYTF
d_gene: .; abundance: .; v_gene: TRBV5-1; j_gene: TRBJ2-5; CDR3nt: TGCGCCAGCAGCTTGGGGGGGTACCAAGAGACCCAGTACTTC; CDR3aa: CASSLGGYQETQYF
d_gene: TRBD2; abundance: .; v_gene: TRBV2; j_gene: TRBJ2-5; CDR3nt: TGTGCCAGCAACCGAGGGGAGGGAGGAGAGACCCAGTACTTC; CDR3aa: CASNRGEGGETQYF
d_gene: .; abundance: few; v_gene: TRBV5-1; j_gene: TRBJ2-5; CDR3nt: TGCGCCAGCAGCTCCCGGGCCCGCAAGCCCCAGTACTTC; CDR3aa: CASSSRARKPQYF
d_gene: TRBD1; abundance: .; v_gene: TRBV19; j_gene: TRBJ1-2; CDR3nt: TGTGCCAGTGGATCGACAGGGGGCGATGGCTACACCTTC; CDR3aa: CASGSTGGDGYTF